These T cell receptor beta chains were read from a single sample in a study of blood T cells in healthy people across ages. A single record per CDR3 protein comes from TCRdb applying MiXCR to the 5' RACE reads. The data hold hundreds of thousands of distinct CDR3 sequences, with more than 20% observed a single time. The specimen sequenced was blood. These receptors were collected from a man between 65 and 80 years old in good health. The CDR3 runs from the conserved cysteine through the conserved F or W. D genes are given only for firm matches. Expanded clones are given a class, and other clones once, few, many or no size at all.

abundance,v_gene,d_gene,j_gene,CDR3aa,CDR3nt
few,TRBV19,TRBD2,TRBJ2-1,CASRGRTSSYNEQFF,TGTGCCAGTAGGGGAAGGACTAGCTCCTACAATGAGCAGTTCTTC
-,TRBV20-1,TRBD2,TRBJ2-3,CSAPASGRVDTQYF,TGCAGTGCTCCTGCCAGCGGGAGGGTAGATACGCAGTATTTT
few,TRBV6-4,-,TRBJ2-3,CASSDRGRNTDTQYF,TGTGCCAGCAGTGATCGTGGCAGGAATACAGATACGCAGTATTTT
many,TRBV12-3/TRBV12-4,-,TRBJ2-5,CASSYPNQETQYF,TGTGCCAGCAGTTATCCTAACCAAGAGACCCAGTACTTC
few,TRBV7-2,-,TRBJ1-1,CASSSPGARTEAFF,TGTGCCAGCAGCTCCCCAGGGGCACGGACTGAAGCTTTCTTT
few,TRBV5-1,TRBD2,TRBJ2-1,CASSSVAGGDNEQFF,TGCGCCAGCAGCTCCGTAGCGGGAGGAGACAATGAGCAGTTCTTC
few,TRBV3-1,TRBD1,TRBJ2-2,CASSQQGALTGELFF,TGTGCCAGCAGCCAGCAGGGGGCGCTCACCGGGGAGCTGTTTTTT
-,TRBV29-1,TRBD2,TRBJ2-7,CSGTSGGAGYEQYF,TGCAGCGGTACTAGCGGGGGGGCGGGGTACGAGCAGTACTTC
-,TRBV20-1,TRBD2,TRBJ2-7,CSAGGTSIAEQYF,TGCAGTGCAGGAGGGACTAGTATTGCCGAGCAGTACTTC
few,TRBV5-1,-,TRBJ2-5,CASSLDRTELFETQYF,TGCGCCAGCAGCTTGGATCGGACGGAGCTCTTTGAGACCCAGTACTTC
-,TRBV7-2,-,TRBJ2-3,CASSFSRDTDTQYF,TGTGCCAGCAGCTTTTCCAGGGACACAGATACGCAGTATTTT
once,TRBV28,-,TRBJ2-7,CASSLFARSYEQYF,TGTGCCAGCAGTCTATTCGCCCGCTCCTACGAGCAGTACTTC
few,TRBV29-1,-,TRBJ2-5,CSVVKGTSTGETQYF,TGCAGCGTTGTTAAGGGGACTTCTACGGGGGAGACCCAGTACTTC